This entry lists 8 T cell receptor beta chains sequenced from one sample in a study of CD8 T cells in Susac syndrome. Random hexamers primed reverse transcription of about 0.5 to 1 ug RNA. TCRdb reprocessed the immunoSEQ multiplex PCR reads via MiXCR and lists one record per CDR3 protein. The repertoire holds 250,000 to 300,000 distinct CDR3 sequences, about 88% seen once, with around 0.12% in the top ten. The source material was CD8+ T cells from PBMCs. Receptors originate from a human donor with multiple sclerosis.

The rearrangement uses TRBV20-1 and TRBJ1-1; D is unclear. The CDR3 length is 10 residues. Germline CDR1 and CDR2: DFQATT and SNEGSKA (reference sequence). Trimming took 3 bases from V and 9 from J, leaving 8 bases between them. This CDR3 reads CSASVVKAFF. The CDR3 coding sequence is TGCAGTGCTAGTGTGGTGAAAGCTTTCTTT.

The genes are TRBV14 and TRBJ2-1; 7 bases fit TRBD2. This CDR3 contains 15 residues. V shed 6 bases, J shed 0 bases, and the junction held 5 bases outside the gene matches. Germline assignment: CDR1 SGHDN and CDR2 FVKESK. CDR3 region: CASSPAGDSYNEQFF. CDR3 in DNA: TGTGCCAGCAGTCCCGCGGGGGACTCCTACAATGAGCAGTTCTTC.

The genes are TRBV10-3 and TRBJ2-6; D unresolved. Per germline, CDR1 ENHRY and CDR2 SYGVKD. V shed 4 bases and J shed 4 bases, with 11 bases lying between them. This CDR3 has 15 residues. The DNA of the CDR3 is TGTGCCATCAGTGGCGCTATCGAGGGGGCCAACGTCCTGACTTTC. Translating gives CAISGAIEGANVLTF.

This clonotype was counted a few times. The V call is TRBV27, the J call TRBJ2-1; TRBD2 matches 14 bases. From germline, CDR1 is MNHEY and CDR2 SMNVEV (reference sequence). The CDR3 extends over 16 amino acids. V was pared by 1 base and J by 6 bases, with 2 bases of the junction left unmatched. The DNA of the CDR3 is TGTGCCAGCAGTTTATACGGGACTAGCGGGAGCAATGAGCAGTTCTTC. Its translation is CASSLYGTSGSNEQFF.

The chain carries TRBV6-2 or TRBV6-3 and TRBJ1-1, with 10 nucleotides matching TRBD1. The CDR3 has 15 amino acids. The J segment lost 1 base and the V segment lost 5 bases, leaving 4 bases of the junction unmatched. Germline V gene lookup returns CDR1 MNHEY and CDR2 SVGEGT. The CDR3 loop is CASSRDRGKNTEAFF. In DNA, the CDR3 is TGTGCCAGCAGTAGGGACAGGGGAAAGAACACTGAAGCTTTCTTT.

V gene TRBV5-6 combines with J gene TRBJ2-1; 8 bases align to TRBD2. CDR1 SGHDT and CDR2 YYEEEE come from the germline V gene. The CDR3 covers 12 residues. V was clipped by 4 bases and J by 10 bases; unmatched bases: 4. The CDR3 protein is CASSPAGVEQFF. CDR3 nucleotides: TGTGCCAGCAGCCCAGCGGGAGTCGAGCAGTTCTTC.

This clonotype was counted once. This chain connects TRBV19 to TRBJ2-1; D gene ambiguous. Germline V gene data show CDR1 as LNHDA and CDR2 as SQIVND (reference sequence). The length of the CDR3 is 14 residues. V lost 5 bases and J 0 bases, leaving 8 bases between the germline ends. The CDR3 loop reads CASSPGPSYNEQFF. The CDR3 DNA follows: TGTGCCAGTAGTCCCGGTCCCTCCTACAATGAGCAGTTCTTC.

V usage is TRBV4-1 and J usage is TRBJ2-1; 13 bases are a match to TRBD2. This CDR3 comprises 16 residues. From germline, CDR1 is MGHRA and CDR2 YSYEKL. V lost 0 bases to trimming and J lost 10 bases; unmatched junction nucleotides: 6. The CDR3 loop reads CASSQDGLAGVREQFF. Written as DNA, the CDR3 is TGCGCCAGCAGCCAAGACGGACTAGCGGGAGTGCGGGAGCAGTTCTTC.